Presented here are 31 T cell receptor beta chains from one specimen sequenced in a study of shared clonotypes between healthy human individuals. Data came from immunoSEQ multiplex PCR; TCRdb stores just in-frame clones and leaves some out. The repertoire holds just over 2,000,000 clones, with 85% to 95% as singletons. The specimen sequenced was naive CD4+ T cells sorted from blood. Noted subset: CD45RA+ positively selected. Receptor source: a young man in good health.

The chain couples TRBV4-1 to TRBJ2-1, with D perhaps matching TRBD1 or TRBD2 (5 bases each). Trimming stripped 0 bases from V and 4 bases from J, with 16 bases between. The CDR3 loop spans 17 amino acids. Looked up from germline, CDR1 is MGHRA and CDR2 is YSYEKL. For the CDR3, the DNA is TGCGCCAGCAGCCAAGATCTGAGTGGGACCCGTTACAATGAGCAGTTCTTC. Amino acids: CASSQDLSGTRYNEQFF.

The gene calls are TRBV9 and TRBJ2-7; TRBD1 matches at 12 bases. Trimming took 0 bases from V and 6 from J; bases not matched to a gene: 7. CDR3 length: 16 amino acids. The germline V gene has CDR1 SGDLS and CDR2 YYNGEE. The CDR3 loop reads CASSVGTGTGGSEQYF. DNA for the CDR3: TGTGCCAGCAGCGTAGGAACCGGGACAGGGGGCTCCGAGCAGTACTTC.

J is TRBJ1-6 and V is TRBV27; 10 bases line up with TRBD1. Germline V gene data show CDR1 as MNHEY and CDR2 as SMNVEV (reference sequence). The trim removed 5 bases at V and 6 bases at J, leaving 4 bases unmatched. This CDR3 is 15 amino acids long. CDR3 DNA: TGTGCCAGCAGTAGACAGGGGGCTAGTAATTCACCCCTCCACTTT. Translated: CASSRQGASNSPLHF.

This rearrangement joins TRBV18 to TRBJ1-1; D ambiguous. CDR1 KGHSH and CDR2 LQKENI come from the germline V gene. Trimming took off 6 bases at V and 1 base at J, with 9 bases between the two ends. The CDR3 is made up of 13 amino acids. In nucleotides, the CDR3 is TGTGCCAGCTCTAGGGAAGCGAACACTGAAGCTTTCTTT. It codes for CASSREANTEAFF.

Turning to this clone: Other DNA variants within this sample encode the same CDR3. This chain uses TRBV7-2 with TRBJ1-2; TRBD1 matches at 7 bases. Germline trimming cut 3 bases from V and 0 bases from J; bases unmatched to any gene: 1. CDR3 length: 14 amino acids. The germline CDR1 and CDR2 sequences are SGHTA and FQGNSA. CDR3 DNA: TGTGCCAGCAGCTTGGGGACAGCTAACTATGGCTACACCTTC. Translated: CASSLGTANYGYTF.

This chain connects TRBV6-1 to TRBJ2-1; no reliable D call. The CDR3 covers 16 residues. Germline loops: CDR1 MNHNS, CDR2 SASEGT. The V gene lost 0 bases and the J gene lost 2 bases, with 11 bases spanning the gap. The CDR3 DNA sequence: TGTGCCAGCAGTGAAGCGAACAGCATGGCCTACAATGAGCAGTTCTTC. Amino acid sequence: CASSEANSMAYNEQFF.

The J gene is TRBJ2-7, the V gene TRBV27; D may match TRBD1 or TRBD2 (6 bases each). Germline-derived CDR1 and CDR2 are MNHEY and SMNVEV (reference sequence). The CDR3 is made up of 16 amino acids. The V and J ends lost 6 bases and 3 bases respectively, with 21 bases between them. The CDR3 sequence is CASSSRGAYVFYEQYF. DNA for the CDR3: TGTGCCAGCAGCTCGAGGGGGGCATATGTATTCTACGAGCAGTACTTC.

This clone was recorded only once. The V and J genes are TRBV25-1 and TRBJ1-5, with D hard to call. Germline assignment: CDR1 MGHDK and CDR2 SYGVNS. The CDR3 length is 13 residues. Trimming cost V 6 bases and J 2 bases, with 8 bases left between them. CDR3 protein: CASSMSGNQPQHF. CDR3 DNA sequence: TGTGCCAGCAGCATGAGTGGCAATCAGCCCCAGCATTTT. Filled out from reference TRBV25-1 and TRBJ1-5, the complete variable domain reads EADIYQTPRYLVIGTGKKITLECSQTMGHDKMYWYQQDPGMELHLIHYSYGVNSTEKGDLSSESTVSRIRTEHFPLTLESARPSHTSQYLCASSMSGNQPQHFGDGTRLSIL.

V gene TRBV6-1 combines with J gene TRBJ1-5, with D possibly TRBD1 on 6 matching bases. CDR3 length: 19 residues. Looked up from germline, CDR1 is MNHNS and CDR2 is SASEGT. Trimming stripped 0 bases from V and 0 bases from J, with 18 bases between. The CDR3 region is CASSEARGHRSYSNQPQHF. Here the CDR3 DNA reads TGTGCCAGCAGTGAAGCGAGGGGACACCGGTCGTATAGCAATCAGCCCCAGCATTTT.

The genes are TRBV6-6 and TRBJ2-7, with no clear D. The germline V and J ends were trimmed by 7 bases and 3 bases, with 10 bases remaining between them. Germline lookup yields CDR1 MNHNY and CDR2 SVGAGI (reference sequence). The CDR3 has 12 residues. The CDR3 DNA reads as TGTGCCAGCACCGCCTACAACTACGAGCAGTACTTC. It encodes CASTAYNYEQYF.

J is TRBJ2-1 and V is TRBV19, with a tentative D call TRBD1 (6 bases). The CDR3 runs to 15 residues. The ends were cut back, 3 bases at V and 10 bases at J, with 19 bases in the middle. Germline V gene data show CDR1 as LNHDA and CDR2 as SQIVND (reference sequence). The CDR3 DNA follows: TGTGCCAGTAGTATGCCGGGACACGGAGGCATAGAGCAGTTCTTC. This gives the protein CASSMPGHGGIEQFF. Filled out from reference TRBV19 and TRBJ2-1, the complete variable domain reads DGGITQSPKYLFRKEGQNVTLSCEQNLNHDAMYWYRQDPGQGLRLIYYSQIVNDFQKGDIAEGYSVSREKKESFPLTVTSAQKNPTAFYLCASSMPGHGGIEQFFGPGTRLTVL.

Note on this clone: Distinct nucleotide sequences in the sample also encode this CDR3. The chain recombines TRBV28 with TRBJ1-1; tentative D call: TRBD1 (5 bases). This CDR3 is built from 14 residues. Between the trimmed V and J ends, which lost 3 bases and 1 base, there was a span of 9 bases. Germline values: CDR1 MDHEN, CDR2 SYDVKM. CDR3 sequence (DNA): TGTGCCAGCAGTTTGCAGGGCGGGAACACTGAAGCTTTCTTT. The encoded protein is CASSLQGGNTEAFF.

The chain recombines TRBV27 with TRBJ2-1; 11 bases are a match to TRBD2. Germline V gene sequence: CDR1 MNHEY, CDR2 SMNVEV (reference sequence). The CDR3 totals 17 residues. V shed 6 bases, J shed 5 bases, and the junction held 12 bases outside the gene matches. The CDR3 region is CASRTSGERLGHNEQFF. Here the CDR3 DNA reads TGTGCCAGCAGGACTAGCGGGGAGAGATTGGGCCACAATGAGCAGTTCTTC.

The chain employs TRBV21-1 and TRBJ2-3; the table's D call, TRBD2, has no DNA check behind it. TRBV21-1 is a recognized pseudogene. There are 19 residues in the CDR3. CDR3 sequence (DNA): TGTGCCAGCAGCTCAAAGGAGCTAGCGGGAGGGCCGGCGACAGATACGCAGTATTTT. As protein: CASSSKELAGGPATDTQYF.

Regarding this clone: This CDR3 is also generated by other DNA sequences in the sample. The chain recombines TRBV28 with TRBJ1-4, with D perhaps matching TRBD1 (6 bases). The ends were cut back, 5 bases at V and 0 bases at J, with 10 bases in the middle. This CDR3 spans 15 amino acids. Per germline, CDR1 MDHEN and CDR2 SYDVKM. The CDR3 nucleotides are TGTGCCAGCAGTATAAGACAGGCAACTAATGAAAAACTGTTTTTT. Residues: CASSIRQATNEKLFF.

The chain employs TRBV7-2 and TRBJ2-1; possibly TRBD2 for D (5 bases). CDR1 and CDR2 from the germline V gene are SGHTA and FQGNSA. The germline V and J ends were trimmed by 5 bases and 10 bases, with 12 bases remaining between them. CDR3 length: 12 residues. The CDR3 region has the DNA TGTGCCAGCAGCAAACCGGGCGGGGAGCAGTTCTTC. Amino acids: CASSKPGGEQFF.

A note on this clone: The same CDR3 also results from other DNA sequences found in this sample. The chain uses TRBV6-5 and TRBJ1-5, with D unresolved. Germline lookup yields CDR1 MNHEY and CDR2 SVGAGI. The CDR3 consists of 13 residues. Trimming cost V 6 bases and J 5 bases, with 11 bases left between them. The CDR3 loop reads CASSRGEDQPQHF. The DNA of the CDR3 is TGTGCCAGCAGCCGCGGAGAGGATCAGCCCCAGCATTTT.

The V call is TRBV29-1, the J call TRBJ1-2, with 7 positions matching TRBD1. CDR3 size: 15 residues. The germline V gene encodes CDR1 SQVTM and CDR2 ANQGSEA. Trimming at V came to 4 bases and at J to 10 bases, leaving 18 bases not matched to a gene. The CDR3 here is CSVGNSRGQSTIYTF. The CDR3 nucleotides are TGCAGCGTTGGCAATAGTAGGGGACAGAGTACTATCTACACCTTC.

With regard to this clone: The same CDR3 also results from other DNA sequences found in this sample. J is TRBJ2-5 and V is TRBV18; unclear D gene. This CDR3 has 13 residues. Germline lookup yields CDR1 KGHSH and CDR2 LQKENI. Trimming stripped 2 bases from V and 2 bases from J, with 6 bases between. CDR3 sequence reads: CASSPTGQETQYF. Written as DNA, the CDR3 is TGTGCCAGCTCACCAACGGGTCAAGAGACCCAGTACTTC.

V is TRBV2 and J is TRBJ1-6; TRBD1 aligns across 7 bases. The CDR3 has 20 residues. The germline CDR1 and CDR2 sequences are SNHLY and FYNNEI. After removal of 2 bases from V and 1 base from J, the junction contained 14 bases not matched to a gene. Written as DNA, the CDR3 is TGTGCCAGCAGTGAAAAGGGGGCAGGGGCAAGGAATTCCTATAATTCACCCCTCCACTTT. Translated: CASSEKGAGARNSYNSPLHF.

This rearrangement joins TRBV6-6 to TRBJ2-7, with D perhaps given as TRBD1 or TRBD2 (5 bases each). Germline CDR1 and CDR2: MNHNY and SVGAGI (reference sequence). Trimming removed 2 bases from V and 3 bases from J, with 14 bases in between. CDR3 length equals 15 residues. CDR3 in amino acids: CASSYRRDQLYEQYF. CDR3 DNA sequence: TGTGCCAGCAGTTACCGCCGGGACCAACTCTACGAGCAGTACTTC.

The chain couples TRBV5-8 to TRBJ2-7; D is undetermined. Trimming stripped 1 base from V and 2 bases from J, with 13 bases between. CDR3 length equals 15 residues. Germline CDR1 reads SGHTS; CDR2 reads YDEGEE. CDR3 nucleotides: TGTGCCAGCAGCTTGTATCGGACGCTTACCTACGAGCAGTACTTC. Its translation: CASSLYRTLTYEQYF. Full variable domain (rest looked up from reference TRBV5-8 and TRBJ2-7): EAGVTQSPTHLIKTRGQQATLRCSPISGHTSVYWYQQALGLGLQFLLWYDEGEERNRGNFPPRFSGRQFPNYSSELNVNALELEDSALYLCASSLYRTLTYEQYFGPGTRLTVT.

This chain connects TRBV11-2 to TRBJ2-5; the match to TRBD2 covers 8 bases. The CDR3 covers 15 residues. The ends lost 5 bases at V and 1 base at J; junction bases unmatched: 6. Per the germline V gene, CDR1 is SGHAT and CDR2 is FQNNGV. This CDR3 is CASSQVAGSQETQYF. Written as DNA, the CDR3 is TGTGCCAGCAGCCAGGTAGCGGGGTCCCAAGAGACCCAGTACTTC.

As regards this clone: Other DNA sequences in this specimen translate into the identical CDR3. The rearrangement links TRBV18 to TRBJ2-5; tentatively, D is TRBD1 (6 bases). Between the trimmed V and J ends, which lost 4 bases and 5 bases, there was a span of 11 bases. Germline-derived CDR1 and CDR2 are KGHSH and LQKENI. The CDR3 sequence is 13 residues long. In nucleotides, the CDR3 is TGTGCCAGCTCACAGGGGGTCGGTGAGACCCAGTACTTC. Translation gives CASSQGVGETQYF. The full variable domain, completed using reference TRBV18 and TRBJ2-5, is NAGVMQNPRHLVRRRGQEARLRCSPMKGHSHVYWYRQLPEEGLKFMVYLQKENIIDESGMPKERFSAEFPKEGPSILRIQQVVRGDSAAYFCASSQGVGETQYFGPGTRLLVL.

The chain has TRBV5-1 and TRBJ2-7, with D unresolved. With 7 bases removed from V and 1 base from J, the gap between germline ends came to 6 bases. Germline CDR1 and CDR2: SGHRS and YFSETQ. The CDR3 has 11 residues. The CDR3: CASRLSYEQYF. The CDR3 DNA is TGCGCCAGCCGGTTGTCCTACGAGCAGTACTTC.

This rearrangement joins TRBV6-5 to TRBJ1-1, with D tentatively TRBD1 (5 bases). Looked up from germline, CDR1 is MNHEY and CDR2 is SVGAGI. CDR3 length equals 15 residues. The V end lost 0 bases, the J end lost 1 base, and 9 bases lay between the germline ends. The CDR3 here is CASSYSSGRNTEAFF. The CDR3 nucleotides read TGTGCCAGCAGTTACTCATCAGGGAGGAACACTGAAGCTTTCTTT.

V usage is TRBV30 and J usage is TRBJ1-2; tentatively, D is TRBD1 (5 bases). CDR1 and CDR2 (germline): GTSNPN, SVGIG (reference sequence). The CDR3 sequence is 13 residues long. Trimming took 5 bases from V and 5 from J, leaving 15 bases between them. DNA of the CDR3: TGTGCCTGGGGACCGGGCGGGGGGTATGGCTACACCTTC. Amino acid sequence: CAWGPGGGYGYTF.

This chain uses TRBV5-1 with TRBJ2-1; 7 nucleotides line up with TRBD1. The germline gives CDR1 SGHRS, CDR2 YFSETQ. The CDR3 loop spans 17 amino acids. V was pared by 2 bases and J by 4 bases, with 12 bases of the junction left unmatched. Written as DNA, the CDR3 is TGCGCCAGCAGCTTCGGGCAAACAGGGGTTCTGTACAATGAGCAGTTCTTC. This sequence encodes CASSFGQTGVLYNEQFF.

DNA for the CDR3: TGTGCCAGCAGTGGCGGGCCAGAAGCTTTCTTT. This encodes CASSGGPEAFF. This chain joins TRBV6-5 and TRBJ1-1; D is unclear. In germline, CDR1 is MNHEY, CDR2 SVGAGI. The CDR3 is 11 amino acids. Trimming shortened V by 5 bases and J by 8 bases, and 9 bases separated the two germline ends.

The V call is TRBV9, the J call TRBJ1-6; D gene uncertain. V shed 4 bases and J shed 7 bases, with 15 bases lying between them. This CDR3 region has 15 residues. Germline V CDR1 and CDR2: SGDLS, YYNGEE. The CDR3 bases are TGTGCCAGCAGCCCCACTAGTACGCGGAATTCACCCCTCCACTTT. Translating gives CASSPTSTRNSPLHF.

A note on this clone: Other nucleotide sequences from this sample produce the same CDR3. This sequence joins TRBV7-2 and TRBJ2-7; 8 nucleotides agree with TRBD1. The CDR3 is made up of 13 amino acids. Germline assignment: CDR1 SGHTA and CDR2 FQGNSA. Germline trimming cut 5 bases from V and 3 bases from J; bases unmatched to any gene: 3. For the CDR3, the DNA is TGTGCCAGCAGCCTTACAGGGGGCTACGAGCAGTACTTC. Amino acid sequence: CASSLTGGYEQYF.